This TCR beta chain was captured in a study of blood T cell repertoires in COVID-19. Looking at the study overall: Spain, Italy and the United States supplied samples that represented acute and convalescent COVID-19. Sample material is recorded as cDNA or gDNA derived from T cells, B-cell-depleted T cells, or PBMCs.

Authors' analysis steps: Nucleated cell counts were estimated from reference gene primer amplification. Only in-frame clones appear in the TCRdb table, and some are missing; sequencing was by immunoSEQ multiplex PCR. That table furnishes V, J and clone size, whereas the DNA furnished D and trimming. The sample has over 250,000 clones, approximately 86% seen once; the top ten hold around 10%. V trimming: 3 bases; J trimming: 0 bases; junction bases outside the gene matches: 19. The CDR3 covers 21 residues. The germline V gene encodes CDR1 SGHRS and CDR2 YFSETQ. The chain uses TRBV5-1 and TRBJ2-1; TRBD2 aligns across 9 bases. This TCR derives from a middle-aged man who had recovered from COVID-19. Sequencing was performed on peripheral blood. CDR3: CASSSTGQRGAMGSSYNEQFF. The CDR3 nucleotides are TGCGCCAGCAGCTCGACGGGCCAGCGGGGGGCGATGGGGAGCTCCTACAATGAGCAGTTCTTC.